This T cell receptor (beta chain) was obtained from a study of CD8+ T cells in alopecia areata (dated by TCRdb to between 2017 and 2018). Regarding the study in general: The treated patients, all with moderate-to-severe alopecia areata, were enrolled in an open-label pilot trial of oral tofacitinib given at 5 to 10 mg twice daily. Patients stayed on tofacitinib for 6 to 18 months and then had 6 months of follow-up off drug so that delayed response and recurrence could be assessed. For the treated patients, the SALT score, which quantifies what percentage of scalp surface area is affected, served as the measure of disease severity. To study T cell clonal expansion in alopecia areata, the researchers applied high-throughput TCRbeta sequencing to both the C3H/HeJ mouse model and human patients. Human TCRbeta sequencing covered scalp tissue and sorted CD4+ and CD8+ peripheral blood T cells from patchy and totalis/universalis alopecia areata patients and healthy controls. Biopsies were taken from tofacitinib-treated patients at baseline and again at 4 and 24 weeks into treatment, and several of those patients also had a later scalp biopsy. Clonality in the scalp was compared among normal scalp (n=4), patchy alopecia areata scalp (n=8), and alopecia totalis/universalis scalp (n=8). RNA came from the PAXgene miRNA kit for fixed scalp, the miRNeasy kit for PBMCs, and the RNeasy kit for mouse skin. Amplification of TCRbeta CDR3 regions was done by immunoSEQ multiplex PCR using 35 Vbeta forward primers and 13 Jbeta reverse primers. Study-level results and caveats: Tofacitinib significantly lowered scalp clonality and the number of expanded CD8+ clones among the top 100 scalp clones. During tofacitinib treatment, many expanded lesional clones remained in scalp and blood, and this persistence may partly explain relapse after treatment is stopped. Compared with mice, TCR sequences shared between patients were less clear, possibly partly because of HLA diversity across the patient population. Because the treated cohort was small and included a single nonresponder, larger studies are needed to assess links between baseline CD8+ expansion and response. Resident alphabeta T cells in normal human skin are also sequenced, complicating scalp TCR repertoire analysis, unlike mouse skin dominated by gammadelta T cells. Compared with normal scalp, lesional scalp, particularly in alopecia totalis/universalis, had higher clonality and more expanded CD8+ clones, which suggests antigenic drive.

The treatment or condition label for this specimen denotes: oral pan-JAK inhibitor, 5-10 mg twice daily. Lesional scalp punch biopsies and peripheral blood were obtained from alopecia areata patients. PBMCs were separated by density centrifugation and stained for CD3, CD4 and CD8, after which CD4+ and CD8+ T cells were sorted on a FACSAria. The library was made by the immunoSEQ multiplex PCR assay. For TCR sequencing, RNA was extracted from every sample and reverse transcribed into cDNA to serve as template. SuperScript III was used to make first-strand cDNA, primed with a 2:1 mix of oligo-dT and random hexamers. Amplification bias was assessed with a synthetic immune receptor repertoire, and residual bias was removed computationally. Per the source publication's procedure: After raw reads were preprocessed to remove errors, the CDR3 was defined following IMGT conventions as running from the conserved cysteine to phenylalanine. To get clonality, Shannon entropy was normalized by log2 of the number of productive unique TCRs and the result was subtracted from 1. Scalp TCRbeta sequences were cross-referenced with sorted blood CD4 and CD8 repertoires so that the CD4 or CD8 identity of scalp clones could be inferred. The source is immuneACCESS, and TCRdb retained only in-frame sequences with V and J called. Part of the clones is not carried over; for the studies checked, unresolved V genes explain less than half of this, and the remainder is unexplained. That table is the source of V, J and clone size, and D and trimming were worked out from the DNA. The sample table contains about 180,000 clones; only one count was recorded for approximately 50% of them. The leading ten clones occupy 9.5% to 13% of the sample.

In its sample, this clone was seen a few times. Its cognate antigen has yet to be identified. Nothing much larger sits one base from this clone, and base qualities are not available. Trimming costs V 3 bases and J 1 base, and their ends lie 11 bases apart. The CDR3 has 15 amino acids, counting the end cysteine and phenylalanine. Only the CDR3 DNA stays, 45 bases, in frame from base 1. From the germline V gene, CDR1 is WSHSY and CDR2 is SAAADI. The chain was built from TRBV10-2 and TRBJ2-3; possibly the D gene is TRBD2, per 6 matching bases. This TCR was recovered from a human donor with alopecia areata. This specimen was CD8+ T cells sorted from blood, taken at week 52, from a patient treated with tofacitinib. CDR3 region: CASSERRGGTDTQYF. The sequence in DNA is TGCGCCAGCAGTGAACGGAGGGGCGGCACAGATACGCAGTATTTT.